This T cell receptor beta chain comes out of a study of radiation and T cells in renal cell carcinoma. General study results and limits: Only small tumor regions of about 1 g were sampled.

Some clones are missing from TCRdb's copy, which holds only in-frame ones; the method was immunoSEQ multiplex PCR. The sample lists 15,000 to 20,000 clones; roughly 50% were seen once. The germline V gene has CDR1 MNHNY and CDR2 SVGAGI (reference sequence). The CDR3 has 14 amino acids. V shed 6 bases, J shed 4 bases, and the junction held 8 bases outside the gene matches. Treatment specified: 15 Gy SBRT to primary tumor, nephrectomy 4 weeks later. Nephrectomy followed 15 Gy stereotactic body radiation by 4 weeks. The tumor was a clear cell renal cell carcinoma. Comments on this clone: Antigen: not known.

The chain has TRBV6-6 and TRBJ1-1; the match to TRBD1 covers 7 bases. The sequence was obtained from an older woman with renal cell carcinoma. The sequencing here drew on tumor tissue, taken from a patient whose treatment included radiotherapy and nephrectomy. The CDR3 sequence is CASSQTGPATEAFF. The CDR3 nucleotides read TGTGCCAGCAGCCAGACAGGGCCGGCCACTGAAGCTTTCTTT.